The clone carrying this TCR beta chain appeared a few times. The target antigen is unknown. The data were taken from a study of T cell repertoires in cytomegalovirus infection. MiXCR was run by TCRdb on the reads, yielding one entry per CDR3 protein. The data show 310,000 or so distinct CDR3 sequences, around 25% seen once. Regarding the study as a whole: Cumulative public TCR beta family frequency identified CMV carriers with the relevant HLA.

CDR1 and CDR2 from the germline V gene are MDHEN and SYDVKM. The V segment lost 6 bases and the J segment 5 bases; nucleotides outside the gene matches: 7. CDR3 size: 15 residues. J is TRBJ2-3 and V is TRBV28; 11 bases are a match to TRBD2. This sample comprised cultured PBMCs, obtained from culture after CMV antigen stimulation. The source is a human donor in good health (CMV status not recorded). Some clones in this sample may be carry-over from other donors' samples. CDR3 DNA: TGTGCCAGCAGCCCGCCGACTAGCGGGAAAGATACGCAGTATTTT. Translating it yields CASSPPTSGKDTQYF.